This passage covers 27 T cell receptor beta chains from one sample sequenced in a study of STAT3 mutations in large granular lymphocyte leukemia (dated by TCRdb to between 2019 and 2020). Paper-wide results and their limitations: Every T-LGLL patient showed at least one immunodominant TCRbeta clonotype, and about half showed multiple immunodominant subclonotypes.

Library construction relied on the immunoSEQ multiplex PCR assay. This is the immuneACCESS table as TCRdb keeps it, with only in-frame sequences that have V and J called. A part of the clones is gone; compared with another copy, unresolved V genes explain less than half, and the rest is unexplained. Across this sample there are about 42,000 clones, with 81% seen only once. The ten largest clones take up 0.43% of the sample. These receptors have no known antigen. Material for sequencing was PBMCs. Receptor source: a human donor with T large granular lymphocyte leukemia. Some clones in this sample may be carry-over from other donors' samples.

The chain joins TRBV7-2 to TRBJ1-1; TRBD1 agrees at 9 bases. This CDR3 is 16 amino acids long. Germline V gene data show CDR1 as SGHTA and CDR2 as FQGNSA. J gave up 1 base and V 0 bases, and 3 bases lay outside the gene matches. The DNA for the CDR3 is TGTGCCAGCAGCTTAGCCCCGGGACAGGGGAACACTGAAGCTTTCTTT. Translating gives CASSLAPGQGNTEAFF.

This clone was detected a few times. The chain combines TRBV18 with TRBJ2-5; 10 bases match TRBD1. V dropped 0 bases and J dropped 5; count of bases not matched to a gene: 12. The CDR3 length is 18 residues. Per the germline V gene, CDR1 is KGHSH and CDR2 is LQKENI. CDR3 nucleotide sequence: TGTGCCAGCTCACCACCGTACGGACAGGGGGAGATCGTGGAGACCCAGTACTTC. It codes for CASSPPYGQGEIVETQYF.

The chain carries TRBV5-1 and TRBJ1-1; weak D call: TRBD1 (5 bases). Between the trimmed V and J ends, which lost 2 bases and 1 base, there was a span of 9 bases. This CDR3 has 14 amino acids. CDR1 and CDR2 from the germline V gene are SGHRS and YFSETQ. CDR3 sequence reads: CASSLLTGNTEAFF. CDR3 nucleotide sequence: TGCGCCAGCAGCTTACTAACAGGGAACACTGAAGCTTTCTTT. The full variable domain, its missing parts supplied by reference TRBV5-1 and TRBJ1-1, is KAGVTQTPRYLIKTRGQQVTLSCSPISGHRSVSWYQQTPGQGLQFLFEYFSETQRNKGNFPGRFSGRQFSNSRSEMNVSTLELGDSALYLCASSLLTGNTEAFFGQGTRLTVV.

This clone appeared once. The V call is TRBV7-8, the J call TRBJ2-1, with 15 bases that match TRBD2. V gave up 5 bases and J gave up 5 bases; unmatched junction bases: 7. The CDR3 is 17 residues long. The germline V gene encodes CDR1 SGHVS and CDR2 FQNEAQ. This CDR3 is CASSPGLAGGSDNEQFF. In DNA form, the CDR3 reads TGTGCCAGCAGCCCAGGACTAGCGGGGGGGTCCGACAATGAGCAGTTCTTC.

The V and J genes are TRBV2 and TRBJ2-7; no clear D. The V gene's germline CDR1 is SNHLY and CDR2 FYNNEI. The CDR3 covers 10 residues. Trimming took 3 bases from V and 4 from J, leaving 1 base between them. This CDR3 is CASSEYEQYF. DNA for the CDR3: TGTGCCAGCAGTGAGTACGAGCAGTACTTC.

The chain is built from TRBV20-1 and TRBJ1-1; unclear D gene. V was cut by 5 bases and J by 0 bases, with 4 bases left in between. The CDR3 spans 11 residues. From germline, CDR1 is DFQATT and CDR2 SNEGSKA (reference sequence). The CDR3 nucleotides read TGCAGTGCTGGGATGAACACTGAAGCTTTCTTT. Translated, it gives CSAGMNTEAFF.

The J gene is TRBJ1-1, the V gene TRBV19; weak D call: TRBD1 (5 bases). The CDR3 consists of 13 residues. Germline V gene sequence: CDR1 LNHDA, CDR2 SQIVND (reference sequence). Trimming shortened V by 2 bases and J by 7 bases, and 11 bases separated the two germline ends. Here the CDR3 reads CASSIQGAVEAFF. The DNA of the CDR3 is TGTGCCAGTAGTATACAAGGGGCGGTTGAAGCTTTCTTT.

In this sample, this clone turned up once. J is TRBJ1-2 and V is TRBV19; D uncertain. The CDR3 runs 12 residues. The V end lost 7 bases, the J end lost 8 bases, and 14 bases lay between the germline ends. The germline gives CDR1 LNHDA, CDR2 SQIVND (reference sequence). This CDR3 is CASMTGIEGYTF. CDR3 coding DNA: TGTGCCAGTATGACGGGGATCGAGGGCTACACCTTC.

V and J are TRBV19 and TRBJ2-3, with D maybe TRBD2 (5 bases). This CDR3 has 15 residues. Germline loops: CDR1 LNHDA, CDR2 SQIVND (reference sequence). V lost 4 bases and J lost 6, with 17 bases in between. The CDR3 spells CASSNPGGISDTQYF. CDR3 nucleotide sequence: TGTGCCAGTAGTAATCCTGGAGGTATTTCGGATACGCAGTATTTT.

V and J are TRBV7-9 and TRBJ2-1; 11 nucleotides align to TRBD2. CDR3 length: 15 residues. V was pared by 5 bases and J by 5 bases, with 5 bases of the junction left unmatched. Germline V CDR1 and CDR2: SEHNR, FQNEAQ (reference sequence). The CDR3 DNA reads as TGTGCCAGCAGCACACTAGCGGGGGCCGACAATGAGCAGTTCTTC. Residues: CASSTLAGADNEQFF. Full variable domain (missing parts from reference TRBV7-9 and TRBJ2-1): DTGVSQNPRHKITKRGQNVTFRCDPISEHNRLYWYRQTLGQGPEFLTYFQNEAQLEKSRLLSDRFSAERPKGSFSTLEIQRTEQGDSAMYLCASSTLAGADNEQFFGPGTRLTVL.

The chain recombines TRBV29-1 with TRBJ2-1, with TRBD2 matching 12 bases. The J segment lost 9 bases and the V segment lost 6 bases, leaving 3 bases of the junction unmatched. Looked up from germline, CDR1 is SQVTM and CDR2 is ANQGSEA. This CDR3 is 12 amino acids long. The CDR3 loop reads CSVLAGGSEQFF. CDR3 nucleotides: TGCAGCGTACTAGCGGGGGGTAGTGAGCAGTTCTTC.

This sequence joins TRBV28 and TRBJ1-3, with unresolved D. Trimming took off 5 bases at V and 4 bases at J, with 6 bases between the two ends. CDR3 size: 12 residues. Looked up from germline, CDR1 is MDHEN and CDR2 is SYDVKM. The CDR3, as DNA: TGTGCCAGCAGTACCCGCGGAAACACCATATATTTT. Residues: CASSTRGNTIYF.

The chain recombines TRBV7-9 with TRBJ2-3; TRBD1 might be the D (6 bases). The CDR3 runs 17 residues. CDR1 is SEHNR and CDR2 is FQNEAQ in the germline V gene (reference sequence). V gave up 2 bases and J gave up 3 bases, with 18 bases separating them. CDR3 in DNA: TGTGCCAGCAGCTTAAGGGCGGACAGCCCCTGGACAGATACGCAGTATTTT. It codes for CASSLRADSPWTDTQYF. Looking up the rest from reference TRBV7-9 and TRBJ2-3 gives the full variable domain: DTGVSQNPRHKITKRGQNVTFRCDPISEHNRLYWYRQTLGQGPEFLTYFQNEAQLEKSRLLSDRFSAERPKGSFSTLEIQRTEQGDSAMYLCASSLRADSPWTDTQYFGPGTRLTVL.

The chain joins TRBV7-9 to TRBJ2-3, with D possibly being TRBD1 (7 bases). The CDR3 sequence is 16 residues long. Per germline, CDR1 SEHNR and CDR2 FQNEAQ (reference sequence). Trimming removed 5 bases at V and 2 bases at J, with 17 bases between. CDR3 DNA: TGTGCCAGCAGCGGGGGGACAGAGCACTTCACAGATACGCAGTATTTT. Amino acid sequence: CASSGGTEHFTDTQYF.

V usage is TRBV5-1 and J usage is TRBJ1-1; 11 positions agree with TRBD1. The length of the CDR3 is 17 residues. Per the germline V gene, CDR1 is SGHRS and CDR2 is YFSETQ. Losses at the gene ends were 4 bases for V and 2 bases for J; bases not matched to a gene: 10. CDR3 protein: CASSREGQGALNTEAFF. The CDR3 bases are TGCGCCAGCAGCCGGGAAGGACAGGGGGCCCTCAACACTGAAGCTTTCTTT.

The chain couples TRBV6-6 to TRBJ1-4; 7 nucleotides line up with TRBD1. Germline values: CDR1 MNHNY, CDR2 SVGAGI (reference sequence). The CDR3 totals 15 residues. The trim removed 4 bases at V and 7 bases at J, leaving 9 bases unmatched. The CDR3 sequence: CASSSQGVRGEKLFF. CDR3 nucleotides: TGTGCCAGCAGTTCTCAGGGGGTACGTGGTGAAAAACTGTTTTTT.

The chain joins TRBV28 to TRBJ1-6, with D uncertain. Looked up from germline, CDR1 is MDHEN and CDR2 is SYDVKM. The ends were cut back, 2 bases at V and 1 base at J, with 12 bases in the middle. CDR3 length: 17 residues. CDR3 nucleotide sequence: TGTGCCAGCAGTTTACCCCGCGGTGGTTCCTATAATTCACCCCTCCACTTT. Its protein product is CASSLPRGGSYNSPLHF. Looking up the rest from reference TRBV28 and TRBJ1-6 gives the full variable domain: DVKVTQSSRYLVKRTGEKVFLECVQDMDHENMFWYRQDPGLGLRLIYFSYDVKMKEKGDIPEGYSVSREKKERFSLILESASTNQTSMYLCASSLPRGGSYNSPLHFGNGTRLTVT.

V usage is TRBV28 and J usage is TRBJ1-5, with a possible D match to TRBD1 (5 bases). The V gene's germline CDR1 is MDHEN and CDR2 SYDVKM. Trimming pared 5 bases from V and 9 bases from J, leaving 11 bases between. This CDR3 region has 12 residues. This chain's CDR3 is CASSGDPLPQHF. DNA for the CDR3: TGTGCCAGCAGTGGGGACCCCCTGCCCCAGCATTTT.

The chain has TRBV6-1 and TRBJ2-3, with 8 bases aligning to TRBD2. The V segment lost 7 bases and the J segment 3 bases; nucleotides outside the gene matches: 3. CDR1 and CDR2 (germline): MNHNS, SASEGT. CDR3 length: 13 amino acids. CDR3 nucleotides: TGTGCCAGCACCCGACTAGCGACAGATACGCAGTATTTT. It translates to CASTRLATDTQYF.

This chain connects TRBV19 to TRBJ2-2; no clear D gene. Germline V gene sequence: CDR1 LNHDA, CDR2 SQIVND (reference sequence). Trimming removed 5 bases from V and 6 bases from J, with 10 bases in between. CDR3 length equals 13 residues. In nucleotides, the CDR3 is TGTGCCAGTAGTCAGACCAGCCCCGGGGAGCTGTTTTTT. Residues: CASSQTSPGELFF.

The V gene is TRBV4-3, the J gene TRBJ1-6; TRBD1 matches 7 bases. This CDR3 region has 14 residues. CDR1 and CDR2 (germline): LGHNA, YSLEER. The V segment lost 2 bases and the J segment 10 bases; nucleotides outside the gene matches: 5. DNA for the CDR3: TGCGCCAGCAGCCAACAGGGGGGAGGGTCACCCCTCCACTTT. Amino acids: CASSQQGGGSPLHF.

The chain recombines TRBV18 with TRBJ2-2, with a weak D call TRBD1 (6 bases). V was clipped by 1 base and J by 7 bases, with 10 bases between them. The CDR3 loop spans 14 amino acids. Looked up from germline, CDR1 is KGHSH and CDR2 is LQKENI. CDR3 sequence reads: CASSPLQGGGELFF. The CDR3 DNA reads as TGTGCCAGCTCACCACTACAGGGCGGCGGGGAGCTGTTTTTT. The whole variable domain, filled in from reference TRBV18 and TRBJ2-2, reads NAGVMQNPRHLVRRRGQEARLRCSPMKGHSHVYWYRQLPEEGLKFMVYLQKENIIDESGMPKERFSAEFPKEGPSILRIQQVVRGDSAAYFCASSPLQGGGELFFGEGSRLTVL.

The chain carries TRBV13 and TRBJ1-1, with unresolved D. CDR3 size: 12 residues. V gave up 1 base and J gave up 11 bases, with 11 bases separating them. From germline, CDR1 is PRHDT and CDR2 FYEKMQ (reference sequence). In DNA, the CDR3 is TGTGCCAGCAGCTTAGAAGGCCCGCCGGCTTTCTTT. Translating it yields CASSLEGPPAFF.

V usage is TRBV9 and J usage is TRBJ2-5, with 13 bases lining up with TRBD2. Germline V gene data show CDR1 as SGDLS and CDR2 as YYNGEE. The CDR3 has 17 residues. The trim removed 0 bases at V and 5 bases at J, leaving 7 bases unmatched. CDR3 sequence (DNA): TGTGCCAGCAGCGTAGGGGGACTAGCGGGGCCCTGGGAGACCCAGTACTTC. Translating gives CASSVGGLAGPWETQYF.

CDR3 residues: CASRVALATRGTGELFF. CDR3 DNA sequence: TGTGCCAGCAGAGTTGCTCTAGCGACTAGGGGGACCGGGGAGCTGTTTTTT. The chain uses TRBV28 and TRBJ2-2; the D gene could be TRBD1 or TRBD2 (6 bases each). With 6 bases removed from V and 5 bases from J, the gap between germline ends came to 22 bases. Germline V lookup: CDR1 MDHEN, CDR2 SYDVKM. The CDR3 is 17 residues long. Full variable domain (outside the CDR3, taken from reference TRBV28 and TRBJ2-2): DVKVTQSSRYLVKRTGEKVFLECVQDMDHENMFWYRQDPGLGLRLIYFSYDVKMKEKGDIPEGYSVSREKKERFSLILESASTNQTSMYLCASRVALATRGTGELFFGEGSRLTVL.

Worth noting for this clone: The same CDR3 also results from other DNA sequences found in this sample. The chain combines TRBV30 with TRBJ1-5, with a weak D call TRBD1 (5 bases). This CDR3 has 13 residues. CDR1 is GTSNPN and CDR2 is SVGIG in the germline V gene (reference sequence). The germline V and J ends were trimmed by 1 base and 3 bases, with 7 bases remaining between them. CDR3 in DNA: TGTGCCTGGAGTGGACAGCCCAATCAGCCCCAGCATTTT. This sequence encodes CAWSGQPNQPQHF.

This chain links TRBV19 with TRBJ2-7, with 9 bases aligning to TRBD1. Losses at the gene ends were 8 bases for V and 3 bases for J; bases not matched to a gene: 5. Germline V gives CDR1 LNHDA, CDR2 SQIVND (reference sequence). CDR3 length: 13 amino acids. The CDR3 sequence is CASGTGRGYEQYF. Here the CDR3 DNA reads TGTGCCAGTGGGACAGGGCGCGGCTACGAGCAGTACTTC.